This T cell receptor (beta chain) was captured by sequencing in a study of blood T cell repertoires in COVID-19. Trimming removed 0 bases at V and 6 bases at J, with 8 bases between. This CDR3 has 13 residues. Germline values: CDR1 MNHNS, CDR2 SASEGT. Clones were sequenced by immunoSEQ multiplex PCR, and TCRdb holds only the in-frame ones, with some missing. The data contain 60,000 to 85,000 clones, approximately 80% of them singletons. Sequences were obtained from peripheral blood. The chain employs TRBV6-1 and TRBJ2-5, with a tentative D call TRBD1 (5 bases). This clonotype was sampled from a man in his 70s who had recovered from COVID-19. The CDR3 region has the DNA TGTGCCAGCAGTGAAGCGGGGCAGCAGACCCAGTACTTC. Its protein product is CASSEAGQQTQYF.